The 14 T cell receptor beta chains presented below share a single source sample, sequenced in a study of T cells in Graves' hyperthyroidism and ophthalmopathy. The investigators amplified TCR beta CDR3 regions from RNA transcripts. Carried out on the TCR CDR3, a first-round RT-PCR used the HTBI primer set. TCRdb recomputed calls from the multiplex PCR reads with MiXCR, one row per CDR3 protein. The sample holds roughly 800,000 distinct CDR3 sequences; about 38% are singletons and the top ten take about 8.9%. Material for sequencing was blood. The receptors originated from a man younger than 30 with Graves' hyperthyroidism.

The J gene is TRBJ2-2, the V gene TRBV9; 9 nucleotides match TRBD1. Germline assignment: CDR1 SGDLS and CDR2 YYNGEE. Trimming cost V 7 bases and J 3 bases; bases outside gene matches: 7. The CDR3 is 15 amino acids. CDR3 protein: CASGGTGRDTGELFF. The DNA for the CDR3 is TGTGCCAGCGGGGGGACAGGGAGAGACACCGGGGAGCTGTTTTTT.

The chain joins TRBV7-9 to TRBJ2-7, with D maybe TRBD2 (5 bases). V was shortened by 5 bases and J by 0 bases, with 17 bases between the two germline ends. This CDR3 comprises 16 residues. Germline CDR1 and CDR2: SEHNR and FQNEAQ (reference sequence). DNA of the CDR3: TGTGCCAGCAGCCTTTCGAGCGGCAGAAGCTCCTACGAGCAGTACTTC. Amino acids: CASSLSSGRSSYEQYF.

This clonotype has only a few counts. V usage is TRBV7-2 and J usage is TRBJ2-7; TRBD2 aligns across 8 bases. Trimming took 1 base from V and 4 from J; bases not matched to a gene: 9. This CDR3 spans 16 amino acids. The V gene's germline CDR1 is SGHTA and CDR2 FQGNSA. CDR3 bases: TGTGCCAGCAGCTTAGGAGGGACTAGACAATTGTACGAGCAGTACTTC. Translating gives CASSLGGTRQLYEQYF.

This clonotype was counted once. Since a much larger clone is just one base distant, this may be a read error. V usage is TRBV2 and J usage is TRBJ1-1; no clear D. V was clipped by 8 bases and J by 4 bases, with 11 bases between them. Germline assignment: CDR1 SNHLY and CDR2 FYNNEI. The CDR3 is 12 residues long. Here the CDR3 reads CASGREGTEAFF. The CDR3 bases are TGTGCCAGCGGCCGGGAGGGCACTGAAGCTTTCTTT. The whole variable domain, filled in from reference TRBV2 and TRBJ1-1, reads EPEVTQTPSHQVTQMGQEVILRCVPISNHLYFYWYRQILGQKVEFLVSFYNNEISEKSEIFDDQFSVERPDGSNFTLKIRSTKLEDSAMYFCASGREGTEAFFGQGTRLTVV.

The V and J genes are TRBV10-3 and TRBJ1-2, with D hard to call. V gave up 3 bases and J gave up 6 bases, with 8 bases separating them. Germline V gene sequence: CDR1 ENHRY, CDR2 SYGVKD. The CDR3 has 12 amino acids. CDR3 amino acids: CAISDWEDGYTF. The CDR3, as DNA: TGTGCCATCAGTGACTGGGAAGATGGCTACACCTTC.

In DNA, the CDR3 is TGTGCCAGTGGGAGGATGAGTAGTACCGAGCAGTACTTC. As protein: CASGRMSSTEQYF. The genes are TRBV19 and TRBJ2-7, with D possibly matching TRBD2 (6 bases). V shed 8 bases and J shed 6 bases, with 17 bases lying between them. This CDR3 has 13 amino acids. The germline gives CDR1 LNHDA, CDR2 SQIVND (reference sequence).

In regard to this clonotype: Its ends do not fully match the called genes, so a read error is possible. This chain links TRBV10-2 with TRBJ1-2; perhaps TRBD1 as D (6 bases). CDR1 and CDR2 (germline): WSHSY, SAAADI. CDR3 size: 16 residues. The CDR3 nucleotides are TGTGCCAGCAGTGAAGAGGCCGGGGGCGGATACTATGGCTACACCTTC. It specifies CASSEEAGGGYYGYTF.

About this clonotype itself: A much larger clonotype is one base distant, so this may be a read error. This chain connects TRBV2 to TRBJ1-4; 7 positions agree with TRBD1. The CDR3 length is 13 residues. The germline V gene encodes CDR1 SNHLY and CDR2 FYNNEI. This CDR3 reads CVSSEDRDEKLFF. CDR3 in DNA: TGTGTCAGCAGTGAAGACAGGGATGAAAAACTGTTTTTT.

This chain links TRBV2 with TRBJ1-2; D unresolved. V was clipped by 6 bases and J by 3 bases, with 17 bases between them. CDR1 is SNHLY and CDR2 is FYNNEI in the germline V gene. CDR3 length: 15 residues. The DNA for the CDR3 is TGTGCCAGCAGCCGGGAACATGCCGGGGACTATGGCTACACCTTC. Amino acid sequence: CASSREHAGDYGYTF.

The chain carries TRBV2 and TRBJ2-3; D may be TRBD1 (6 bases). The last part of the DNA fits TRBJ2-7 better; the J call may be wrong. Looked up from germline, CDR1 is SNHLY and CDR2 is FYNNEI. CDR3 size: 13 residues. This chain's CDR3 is CASSRDNTDTQYF. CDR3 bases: TGTGCCAGCAGCCGGGACAACACAGATACGCAGTACTTC.

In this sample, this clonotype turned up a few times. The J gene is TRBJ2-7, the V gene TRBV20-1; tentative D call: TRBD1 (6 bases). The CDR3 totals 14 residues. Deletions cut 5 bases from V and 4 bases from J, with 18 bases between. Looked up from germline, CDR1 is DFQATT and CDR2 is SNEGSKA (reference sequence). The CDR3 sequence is CSAHPGQRRYEQYF. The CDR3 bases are TGCAGTGCTCACCCCGGACAGAGGCGTTACGAGCAGTACTTC.

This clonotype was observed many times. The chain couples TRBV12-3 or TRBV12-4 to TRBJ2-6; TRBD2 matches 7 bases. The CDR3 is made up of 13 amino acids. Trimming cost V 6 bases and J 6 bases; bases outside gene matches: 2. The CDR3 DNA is TGTGCCAGCAGCCGGGGGGAGGCCAACGTCCTGACTTTC. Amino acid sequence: CASSRGEANVLTF.

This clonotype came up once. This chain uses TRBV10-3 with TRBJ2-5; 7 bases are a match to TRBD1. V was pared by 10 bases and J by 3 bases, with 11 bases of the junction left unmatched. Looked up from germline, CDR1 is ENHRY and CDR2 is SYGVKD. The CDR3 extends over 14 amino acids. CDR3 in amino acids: CATGTAGLKETQYF. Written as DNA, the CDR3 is TGTGCCACCGGGACAGCCGGACTTAAAGAGACCCAGTACTTC.

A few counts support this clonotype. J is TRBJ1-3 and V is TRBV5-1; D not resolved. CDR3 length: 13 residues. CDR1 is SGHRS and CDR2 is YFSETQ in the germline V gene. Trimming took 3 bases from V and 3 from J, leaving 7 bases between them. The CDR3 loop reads CASSSVHGNTIYF. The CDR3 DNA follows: TGCGCCAGCAGCTCGGTGCATGGAAACACCATATATTTT.